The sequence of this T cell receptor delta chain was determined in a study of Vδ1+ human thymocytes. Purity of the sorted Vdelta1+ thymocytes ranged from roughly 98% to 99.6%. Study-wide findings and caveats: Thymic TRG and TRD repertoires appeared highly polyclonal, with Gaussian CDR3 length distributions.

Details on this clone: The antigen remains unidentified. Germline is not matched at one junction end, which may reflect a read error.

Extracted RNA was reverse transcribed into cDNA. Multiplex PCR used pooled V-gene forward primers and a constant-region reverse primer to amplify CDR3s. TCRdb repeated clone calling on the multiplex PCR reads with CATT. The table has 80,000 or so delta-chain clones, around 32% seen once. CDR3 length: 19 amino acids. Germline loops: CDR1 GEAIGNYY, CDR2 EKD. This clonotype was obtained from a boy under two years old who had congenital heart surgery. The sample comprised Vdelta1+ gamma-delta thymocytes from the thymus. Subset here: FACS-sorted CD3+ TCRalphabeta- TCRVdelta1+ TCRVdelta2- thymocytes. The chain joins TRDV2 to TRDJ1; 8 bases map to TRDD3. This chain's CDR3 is CACATRSSVLGAYTDKLIF. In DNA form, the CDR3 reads TGTGCCTGTGCCACCCGTTCCTCCGTACTGGGGGCTTACACCGATAAACTCATCTTT.